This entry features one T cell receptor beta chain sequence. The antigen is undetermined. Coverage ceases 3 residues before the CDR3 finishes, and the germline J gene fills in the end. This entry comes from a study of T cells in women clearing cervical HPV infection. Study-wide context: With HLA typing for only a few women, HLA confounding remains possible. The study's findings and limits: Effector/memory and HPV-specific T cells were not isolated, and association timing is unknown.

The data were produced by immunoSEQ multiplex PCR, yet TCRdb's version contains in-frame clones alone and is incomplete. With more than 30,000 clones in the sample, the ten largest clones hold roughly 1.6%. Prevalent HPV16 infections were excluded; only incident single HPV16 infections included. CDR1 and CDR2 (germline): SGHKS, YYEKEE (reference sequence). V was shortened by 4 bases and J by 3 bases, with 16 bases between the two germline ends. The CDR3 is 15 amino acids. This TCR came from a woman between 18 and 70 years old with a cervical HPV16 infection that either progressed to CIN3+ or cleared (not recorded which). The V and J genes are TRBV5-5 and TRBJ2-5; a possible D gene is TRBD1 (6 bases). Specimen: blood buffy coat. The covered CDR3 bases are TGTGCCAGCAGCCTATACGGACAGTCGAAAGAGACC. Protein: CASSLYGQSKET. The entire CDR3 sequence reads CASSLYGQSKETQYF.